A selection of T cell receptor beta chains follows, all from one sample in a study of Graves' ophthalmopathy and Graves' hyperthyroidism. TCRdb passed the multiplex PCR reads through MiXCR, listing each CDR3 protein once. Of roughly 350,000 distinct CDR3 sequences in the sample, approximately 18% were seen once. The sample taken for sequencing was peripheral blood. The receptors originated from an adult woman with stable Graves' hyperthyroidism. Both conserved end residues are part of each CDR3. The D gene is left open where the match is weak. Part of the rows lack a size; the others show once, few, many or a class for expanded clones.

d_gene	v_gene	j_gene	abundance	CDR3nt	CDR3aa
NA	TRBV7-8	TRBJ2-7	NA	TGTGCCAGCAGCAAGATAGCCGGCGAGCAGTACTTC	CASSKIAGEQYF
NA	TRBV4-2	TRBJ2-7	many	TGTGCCAGCAGCAACGGGGACGCCTACGAGCAGTACTTC	CASSNGDAYEQYF
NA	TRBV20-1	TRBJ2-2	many	TGCAGTGCTAGAGATCAAATCGGGAGTTTCACCGGGGAGCTGTTTTTT	CSARDQIGSFTGELFF
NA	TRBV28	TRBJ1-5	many	TGTGCCAGCAGTATGTCGATGTGGAGCAATCAGCCCCAGCATTTT	CASSMSMWSNQPQHF
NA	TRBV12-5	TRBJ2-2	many	TGTGCTAGTGGTTTGGTCCCCTTGGGGGAGCGGAACACCGGGGAGCTGTTTTTT	CASGLVPLGERNTGELFF
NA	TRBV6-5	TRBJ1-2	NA	TGTGCCAGCACCCGGGGCGTTGGCTACACCTTC	CASTRGVGYTF
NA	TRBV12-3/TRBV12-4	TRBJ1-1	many	TGTGCCAGCAGTTTTTCGAGGCACACTGAAGCTTTCTTT	CASSFSRHTEAFF
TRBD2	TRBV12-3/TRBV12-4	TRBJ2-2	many	TGTGCCAGCAGTCCATCCAGCGGGATGGACACCGGGGAGCTGTTTTTT	CASSPSSGMDTGELFF
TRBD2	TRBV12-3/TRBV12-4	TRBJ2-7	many	TGTGCCAGCAGTTCAAACAGGAGGGGACTAGCGGGCAATACCTACGAGCAGTACTTC	CASSSNRRGLAGNTYEQYF
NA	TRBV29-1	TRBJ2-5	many	TGCAGCGTTGACGGGAAGGAGACCCAGTACTTC	CSVDGKETQYF
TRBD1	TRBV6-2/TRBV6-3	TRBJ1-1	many	TGTGCCAGCAGCCGACCCGGGGACAGGGTCACTGAAGCTTTCTTT	CASSRPGDRVTEAFF
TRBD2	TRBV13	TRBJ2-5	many	TGTGCCAGCAGCGAGGGGACTAGCGGGCGCCAGCGGCGGGAGACCCAGTACTTC	CASSEGTSGRQRRETQYF
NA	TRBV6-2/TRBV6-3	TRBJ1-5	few	TGTGCCAGCAGGCTCCGGGAAAACCGGCAGCCCCAGCATTTT	CASRLRENRQPQHF
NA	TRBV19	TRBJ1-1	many	TGTGCCAATAGTAGACGCAGGGTCTGGGCTGAAGCTTTCTTT	CANSRRRVWAEAFF
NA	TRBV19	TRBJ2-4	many	TGTGCCAGTAGGGACCAGCCCAGCAAAAACATTCAGTACTTC	CASRDQPSKNIQYF
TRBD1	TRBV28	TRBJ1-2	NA	TGTGCCAGCAGTTCGGGACAGAAACGCTATGGCTACACCTTC	CASSSGQKRYGYTF
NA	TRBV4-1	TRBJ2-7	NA	TGCGCCAGCAGCCAAGATCTGGGGCTATCAAGTCCTACCTACGAGCAGTACTTC	CASSQDLGLSSPTYEQYF
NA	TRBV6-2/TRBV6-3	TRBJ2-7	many	TGTGCCAGCCAGACAAGAGAGGGGAGCTACGAGCAGTACTTC	CASQTREGSYEQYF
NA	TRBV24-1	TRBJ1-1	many	TGTGCCACCAGTGATTCTGGGGGCCCTACTGAAGCTTTCTTT	CATSDSGGPTEAFF
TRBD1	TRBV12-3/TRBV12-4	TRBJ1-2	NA	TGTGCCAGCAGTTTAGGGGCAGGGGGCCGTCATGGCTACACCTTC	CASSLGAGGRHGYTF
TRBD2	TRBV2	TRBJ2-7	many	TGTGCCAGCAGTGAGCGTCTAGCGGGAGCCTACGAGCAGTACTTC	CASSERLAGAYEQYF
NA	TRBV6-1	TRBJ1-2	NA	TGTGCCAGCAATGCGGGACAAATCGTGGATGGCTACACCTTC	CASNAGQIVDGYTF
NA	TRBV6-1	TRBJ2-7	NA	TGTGCCAGCAGTGAGGCAATCCCCTACGAGCAGTACTTC	CASSEAIPYEQYF
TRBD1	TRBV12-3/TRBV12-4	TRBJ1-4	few	TGTGCCAGCAGTCGGCGGACAGGCCTAGCTGAAAAACTGTTTTTT	CASSRRTGLAEKLFF
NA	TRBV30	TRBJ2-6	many	TGTGCCTGGTCATACGGGAACTCTGGGGCCAACGTCCTGACTTTC	CAWSYGNSGANVLTF
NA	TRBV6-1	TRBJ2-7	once	TGTGCCAGCAAGCCCAGGGACCACGAGCAGTACTTC	CASKPRDHEQYF
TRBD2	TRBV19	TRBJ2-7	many	TGTGCCAGTAGCACAGGTGGAGGGAGGGCCTACGAGCAGTACTTC	CASSTGGGRAYEQYF
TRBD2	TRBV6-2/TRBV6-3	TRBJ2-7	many	TGTGCCAGCAAGCGGGATGAAGTTTACGAGCAGTACTTC	CASKRDEVYEQYF
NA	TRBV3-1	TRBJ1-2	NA	TGTGCCAGCAGCCAAGATCCGGGGCCAGCTCCTCTTTACGGCTACACCTTC	CASSQDPGPAPLYGYTF
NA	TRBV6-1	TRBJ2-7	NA	TGTGCCAGCATTCAGACTCCCCCCTACCCCTACGAGCAGTACTTC	CASIQTPPYPYEQYF
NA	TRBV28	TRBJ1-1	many	TGTGCCAGCAGCTATCAAGTGGGGACTGAAGCTTTCTTT	CASSYQVGTEAFF
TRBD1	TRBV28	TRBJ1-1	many	TGTGCCAGCAGCTCATCGAATTTCCTTGACAGGGTGAACACTGAAGCTTTCTTT	CASSSSNFLDRVNTEAFF
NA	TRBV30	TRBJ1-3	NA	TGTGCCTGGAGTATTTCAAGCTCTGGAAACACCATATATTTT	CAWSISSSGNTIYF
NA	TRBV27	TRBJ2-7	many	TGTGCCAGCAGTTTAAATTCATGGAAGGTTGGCGAGCAGTACTTC	CASSLNSWKVGEQYF
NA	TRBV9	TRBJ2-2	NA	TGTGCCAGCAGCGTAGACCCAGGGGGGACCGGGGAGCTGTTTTTT	CASSVDPGGTGELFF
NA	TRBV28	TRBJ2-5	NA	TGTGCCAGCAGTTTCGATCGTACGGGGACGCGGGACTTC	CASSFDRTGTRDF
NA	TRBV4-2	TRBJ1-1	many	TGTGCCAGCAGCCAGCTGGCAGACCTGGAGGGGGAAGTTTTCTTT	CASSQLADLEGEVFF
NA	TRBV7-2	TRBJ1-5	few	TGTGCCAGCAGCTTAACAAGGGGCAATCAGCCCCAGCATTTT	CASSLTRGNQPQHF
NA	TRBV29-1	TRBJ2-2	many	TGCAGCGTTGATGGGGGCCGGGGAAAGCTGTTTTTT	CSVDGGRGKLFF
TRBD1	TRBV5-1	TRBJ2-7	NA	TGCGCCAGCAGCTTCCCGGACAGGGCTTACGAGCAGTACTTC	CASSFPDRAYEQYF
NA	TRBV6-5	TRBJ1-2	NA	TGTGCCAGCATTCTCGACGGGTACTATGGCTACACCTTC	CASILDGYYGYTF
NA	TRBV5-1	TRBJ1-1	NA	TGCGCCAGCAGCCCCTGGCGGGATTTCCGTGAAGCTTTCTTT	CASSPWRDFREAFF
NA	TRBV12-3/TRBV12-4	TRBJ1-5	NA	TGTGCCAGCAGTTTGGGTCATCAGCCCCAGCATTTT	CASSLGHQPQHF
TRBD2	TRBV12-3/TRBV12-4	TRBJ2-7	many	TGTGCCAGCACCCCCGGGGGAGGGCTTGCCTACGAGCAGTACTTC	CASTPGGGLAYEQYF
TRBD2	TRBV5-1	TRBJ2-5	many	TGCGCCAGCAGCTTGGATACAGCGGGACAAGAGACCCAGTACTTC	CASSLDTAGQETQYF
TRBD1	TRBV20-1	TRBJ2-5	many	TGCAGTGCTAGAGACCAATACTGGACAGGCCAAGAGACCCAGTACTTC	CSARDQYWTGQETQYF
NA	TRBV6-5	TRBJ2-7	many	TGTGCCAGCAGTTACTCAAGGGCCACTCTCTCCTACGAGCAGTACTTC	CASSYSRATLSYEQYF
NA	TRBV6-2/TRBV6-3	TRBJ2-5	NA	TGTGCCAGCAGTTGGACGGCAAAAGAGACCCAGTACTTC	CASSWTAKETQYF